This T cell receptor (beta chain) was found in a study of regulatory T cells in long-lasting Graves disease. CDR1 and CDR2 from the germline V gene are MNHEY and SMNVEV (reference sequence). Trimming pared 5 bases from V and 11 bases from J, leaving 22 bases between. The CDR3 loop spans 16 amino acids. The table lists this clonotype with many counts. Time point defined: persistent/refractory GD, antithyroid drugs over 5 years with positive TRAb. Generation of the TCR library employed RNA extracted from PBMCs. According to the study, TCR beta libraries were built with iRepertoire HTBI primers and CDR3-region Arm-PCR. Each CDR3 protein is one row after TCRdb ran MiXCR on the multiplex PCR reads. The sample lists about 430,000 distinct CDR3 sequences; under 25% were seen once.

The starting material was peripheral blood mononuclear cells (PBMCs), obtained when the disease was refractory, from a patient treated with antithyroid drugs. This TCR came from a female donor with Graves disease. V usage is TRBV27 and J usage is TRBJ1-6; D is unclear. DNA of the CDR3: TGTGCCAGCAGTCCCAGAAGGTGGGGAGAAGGGCCACCCCTCCACTTT. It is translated as CASSPRRWGEGPPLHF.